These 28 T cell receptor beta chains came from one sample sequenced in a study of T cell repertoires in cytomegalovirus infection (dated by TCRdb to 2018 to 2020). These receptors' antigens are unknown. This specimen's treatment or condition label, interpreted: in vitro stimulation with specific CMV peptide epitopes to enrich CMV-specific T cells. TCRdb shows the sequencer as Illumina HiSeq 1500. TCRdb's own reprocessing of the public reads used fastp at Q25 and MiXCR and kept productive beta chains. Each CDR3 protein appears once, grouped with its most common genes and DNA. This sample is represented by about 920,000 distinct CDR3 sequences; approximately 33% of them were singletons. The ten largest clonotypes hold 13% of the sample. Specimen: cultured CD8+ T cells from PBMCs, collected from culture after CMV antigen stimulation. These receptor sequences come from a human donor in good health (CMV status not recorded). Some clones in this sample may be carry-over from other donors' samples.

This clonotype has ten or more counts. The J gene is TRBJ1-2, the V gene TRBV12-3 or TRBV12-4, with D possibly being TRBD1 (5 bases). The CDR3 spans 12 residues. The germline V and J ends were trimmed by 5 bases and 4 bases, with 8 bases remaining between them. The CDR3 nucleotides read TGTGCCAGCAGTGCGGGGGGCTATGGCTACACCTTC. Translated, it gives CASSAGGYGYTF.

The CDR3 loop is CASSAGTQIRISSYNEQFF. The CDR3 nucleotides are TGTGCCAGTTCCGCCGGGACACAGATCCGAATTAGCTCCTACAATGAGCAGTTCTTC. V gene TRBV28 combines with J gene TRBJ2-1; D may be TRBD1 (6 bases). CDR3 size: 19 residues. V shed 9 bases and J shed 0 bases, with 27 bases lying between them. The germline gives CDR1 MDHEN, CDR2 SYDVKM.

In its sample, this clonotype was seen a few times. J is TRBJ2-7 and V is TRBV2; D ambiguous. Trimming took 10 bases from V and 4 from J, leaving 17 bases between them. Germline assignment: CDR1 SNHLY and CDR2 FYNNEI. This CDR3 contains 13 residues. CDR3 loop: CATSGGERYEQYF. CDR3 in DNA: TGTGCCACCTCAGGTGGCGAAAGGTACGAGCAGTACTTC.

This chain uses TRBV5-1 with TRBJ2-1; 7 bases fit TRBD2. Per germline, CDR1 SGHRS and CDR2 YFSETQ. CDR3 length: 15 amino acids. The V segment lost 0 bases and the J segment 4 bases; nucleotides outside the gene matches: 4. CDR3 nucleotide sequence: TGCGCCAGCAGCTTGGGCAGCGGGGAGTACAATGAGCAGTTCTTC. Protein: CASSLGSGEYNEQFF. Using reference TRBV5-1 and TRBJ2-1 for the parts outside the CDR3, the full variable domain is KAGVTQTPRYLIKTRGQQVTLSCSPISGHRSVSWYQQTPGQGLQFLFEYFSETQRNKGNFPGRFSGRQFSNSRSEMNVSTLELGDSALYLCASSLGSGEYNEQFFGPGTRLTVL.

The V and J genes are TRBV7-9 and TRBJ1-2; 8 bases fit TRBD1. Germline V gives CDR1 SEHNR, CDR2 FQNEAQ (reference sequence). The CDR3 extends over 15 amino acids. J was trimmed by 4 bases and V by 1 base; bases with no gene match: 5. The CDR3 DNA sequence: TGTGCCAGCAGCTTAGTCGCAGGGGGCTTCTATGGCTACACCTTC. It codes for CASSLVAGGFYGYTF.

V and J are TRBV19 and TRBJ1-1; D is unclear. Germline loops: CDR1 LNHDA, CDR2 SQIVND (reference sequence). CDR3 length: 13 residues. V was shortened by 3 bases and J by 3 bases, with 8 bases between the two germline ends. CDR3 amino acids: CASSMGGYTEAFF. CDR3 nucleotide sequence: TGTGCCAGTAGTATGGGCGGGTACACTGAAGCTTTCTTT.

As regards this clonotype: A much larger clone differs by one base, so this may be a read error. This rearrangement joins TRBV12-3 or TRBV12-4 to TRBJ1-2; D is ambiguous. This CDR3 region has 11 residues. The CDR3 reads CANSQQYGYTF. The CDR3 region has the DNA TGTGCCAACAGTCAGCAGTATGGCTACACCTTC.

The V call is TRBV6-6, the J call TRBJ1-2; D is undetermined. The CDR3 has 13 residues. The V and J ends lost 7 bases and 3 bases respectively, with 12 bases between them. Per the germline V gene, CDR1 is MNHNY and CDR2 is SVGAGI (reference sequence). The CDR3: CASTHEAYYGYTF. The CDR3 nucleotides are TGTGCCAGCACCCACGAGGCCTACTATGGCTACACCTTC.

This clonotype was observed a few times. The rearrangement joins TRBV6-8 to TRBJ2-1, with TRBD1 matching 8 bases. The CDR3 consists of 17 residues. After removal of 4 bases from V and 5 bases from J, the junction contained 13 bases not matched to a gene. Germline V lookup: CDR1 MNHGY, CDR2 SAAAGT. CDR3 loop: CASSLRAGGVWDNEQFF. The CDR3 DNA reads as TGTGCCAGCAGTTTAAGGGCAGGGGGCGTGTGGGACAATGAGCAGTTCTTC.

This clonotype was recorded many times. The rearrangement joins TRBV7-9 to TRBJ2-3; perhaps TRBD2 as D (5 bases). Germline values: CDR1 SEHNR, CDR2 FQNEAQ (reference sequence). The CDR3 consists of 14 residues. V lost 8 bases and J 6 bases, leaving 18 bases between the germline ends. In nucleotides, the CDR3 is TGTGCCAGCCTTCGCGAACGGGGTGGGGATACGCAGTATTTT. Encoded protein: CASLRERGGDTQYF. The full variable domain, completed using reference TRBV7-9 and TRBJ2-3, is DTGVSQNPRHKITKRGQNVTFRCDPISEHNRLYWYRQTLGQGPEFLTYFQNEAQLEKSRLLSDRFSAERPKGSFSTLEIQRTEQGDSAMYLCASLRERGGDTQYFGPGTRLTVL.

This chain uses TRBV19 with TRBJ1-2; tentatively, D is TRBD1 (5 bases). The CDR3 runs 17 residues. Germline V gives CDR1 LNHDA, CDR2 SQIVND (reference sequence). Deletions cut 3 bases from V and 3 bases from J, with 20 bases between. CDR3 region: CASSIWAALGGDYGYTF. The CDR3 nucleotides are TGTGCCAGTAGTATCTGGGCCGCCCTCGGGGGGGACTATGGCTACACCTTC.

The genes are TRBV7-9 and TRBJ1-2; tentative D call: TRBD1 (6 bases). This CDR3 contains 12 residues. The ends were cut back, 5 bases at V and 12 bases at J, with 16 bases in the middle. Germline values: CDR1 SEHNR, CDR2 FQNEAQ (reference sequence). The CDR3 DNA reads TGTGCCAGCAGCGCCCCCGGGGGCAAGGACACCTTC. Its protein product is CASSAPGGKDTF. Complete variable domain (other parts from reference TRBV7-9 and TRBJ1-2): DTGVSQNPRHKITKRGQNVTFRCDPISEHNRLYWYRQTLGQGPEFLTYFQNEAQLEKSRLLSDRFSAERPKGSFSTLEIQRTEQGDSAMYLCASSAPGGKDTFGSGTRLTVV.

The rearrangement links TRBV7-9 to TRBJ1-4, with TRBD1 identical over 8 bases. Losses at the gene ends were 4 bases for V and 8 bases for J; bases not matched to a gene: 6. The CDR3 is 14 residues long. The germline V gene encodes CDR1 SEHNR and CDR2 FQNEAQ (reference sequence). This CDR3 reads CASSSDRGIEKLFF. In DNA form, the CDR3 reads TGTGCCAGCAGCTCCGACAGGGGAATCGAAAAACTGTTTTTT.

This clonotype appeared a few times. This chain connects TRBV12-3 or TRBV12-4 to TRBJ1-1; D is undetermined. The CDR3 sequence is 13 residues long. The V gene lost 5 bases and the J gene lost 3 bases, with 10 bases spanning the gap. CDR3 sequence (DNA): TGTGCCAGCAGTCAATCAGGAGACACTGAAGCTTTCTTT. Residues: CASSQSGDTEAFF.

This chain connects TRBV11-3 to TRBJ2-1; 10 positions match TRBD2. The V segment lost 4 bases and the J segment 5 bases; nucleotides outside the gene matches: 8. The CDR3 contains 16 residues. CDR1 and CDR2 from the germline V gene are SGHNT and YENEEA. For the CDR3, the DNA is TGTGCCAGCAGCTCGTACAGCGGGGGGGTTAACAATGAGCAGTTCTTC. As protein: CASSSYSGGVNNEQFF. The full variable domain, with the rest looked up from reference TRBV11-3 and TRBJ2-1, is EAGVVQSPRYKIIEKKQPVAFWCNPISGHNTLYWYLQNLGQGPELLIRYENEEAVDDSQLPKDRFSAERLKGVDSTLKIQPAELGDSAVYLCASSSYSGGVNNEQFFGPGTRLTVL.

This clonotype was seen repeatedly, ten times or more. The chain is built from TRBV7-3 and TRBJ1-1; no reliable D call. The germline CDR1 and CDR2 sequences are SGHTA and FQGTGA. The CDR3 loop spans 17 amino acids. Trimming stripped 5 bases from V and 7 bases from J, with 26 bases between. CDR3 sequence reads: CASSHYPSGRGEGEAFF. The CDR3 DNA follows: TGTGCCAGCAGCCATTACCCTTCGGGGAGAGGTGAGGGTGAAGCTTTCTTT. Full variable domain (remainder filled in from reference TRBV7-3 and TRBJ1-1): GAGVSQTPSNKVTEKGKYVELRCDPISGHTALYWYRQSLGQGPEFLIYFQGTGAADDSGLPNDRFFAVRPEGSVSTLKIQRTERGDSAVYLCASSHYPSGRGEGEAFFGQGTRLTVV.

This clonotype was seen a few times. V is TRBV7-9 and J is TRBJ2-7; 7 nucleotides line up with TRBD1. Germline V gene data show CDR1 as SEHNR and CDR2 as FQNEAQ (reference sequence). The CDR3 has 15 residues. With V trimmed by 3 bases and J by 1 base, 6 bases remained unmatched. The CDR3 here is CASSFPQGVSYEQYF. DNA of the CDR3: TGTGCCAGCAGCTTTCCGCAGGGGGTATCCTACGAGCAGTACTTC.

J is TRBJ2-7 and V is TRBV11-2; D possibly uses TRBD1 or TRBD2 (5 bases each). Trimming removed 0 bases at V and 0 bases at J, with 12 bases between. Germline-derived CDR1 and CDR2 are SGHAT and FQNNGV. There are 16 residues in the CDR3. The CDR3 DNA reads as TGTGCCAGCAGCTTAGAGGGACCCGAGAGCTCCTACGAGCAGTACGTC. Translation: CASSLEGPESSYEQYV.

This clonotype was seen more than once but under ten times. The chain uses TRBV27 and TRBJ2-7; D not certain. CDR1 is MNHEY, CDR2 SMNVEV, per germline (reference sequence). With 7 bases removed from V and 2 bases from J, the gap between germline ends came to 15 bases. This CDR3 has 14 residues. The CDR3: CASKNGPAAYEQYV. For the CDR3, the DNA is TGTGCCAGCAAAAATGGGCCCGCGGCCTACGAGCAGTACGTC.

This clonotype was picked up a small number of times. The J gene is TRBJ1-4, the V gene TRBV4-1; D gene ambiguous. Trimming left V 0 bases short and J 8 bases short, with 13 bases between. CDR1 and CDR2 (germline): MGHRA, YSYEKL. This CDR3 comprises 15 residues. CDR3 residues: CASSQEGLLGEKLFF. The CDR3 DNA reads as TGCGCCAGCAGCCAAGAGGGTCTCCTCGGGGAAAAACTGTTTTTT.

As to this clonotype: The junction shows a germline mismatch at one end, possibly a read error. J is TRBJ2-1 and V is TRBV6-8; 9 bases are shared with TRBD2. The germline V gene has CDR1 MNHGY and CDR2 SAAAGT. CDR3 length equals 14 residues. CDR3 sequence reads: CVSRKAGGYNEQFF. DNA for the CDR3: TGTGTCAGCAGAAAAGCGGGGGGTTACAATGAGCAGTTCTTC.

The rearrangement uses TRBV20-1 and TRBJ2-3; tentatively, D is TRBD1 (6 bases). There are 13 residues in the CDR3. V lost 7 bases and J lost 0, with 11 bases in between. Germline lookup yields CDR1 DFQATT and CDR2 SNEGSKA (reference sequence). As DNA, the CDR3 is TGCAGTGGGACAGTTCCTAGCACAGATACGCAGTATTTT. It specifies CSGTVPSTDTQYF.

This clonotype was found many times. The rearrangement joins TRBV2 to TRBJ1-3; D gene unclear. There are 11 residues in the CDR3. V was trimmed by 8 bases and J by 3 bases, leaving 5 bases between them. Germline-derived CDR1 and CDR2 are SNHLY and FYNNEI. This CDR3 reads CASSGGNTIYF. Written as DNA, the CDR3 is TGTGCCAGCTCCGGTGGAAACACCATATATTTT. Complete variable domain (other parts from reference TRBV2 and TRBJ1-3): EPEVTQTPSHQVTQMGQEVILRCVPISNHLYFYWYRQILGQKVEFLVSFYNNEISEKSEIFDDQFSVERPDGSNFTLKIRSTKLEDSAMYFCASSGGNTIYFGEGSWLTVV.

The gene calls are TRBV9 and TRBJ1-1; D not resolved. Between the trimmed V and J ends, which lost 0 bases and 1 base, there was a span of 7 bases. CDR3 length equals 14 residues. Looked up from germline, CDR1 is SGDLS and CDR2 is YYNGEE. In nucleotides, the CDR3 is TGTGCCAGCAGCGTAGCTTCGACGAACACTGAAGCTTTCTTT. It is translated as CASSVASTNTEAFF.

The rearrangement uses TRBV28 and TRBJ2-3; 8 nucleotides agree with TRBD1. The ends lost 6 bases at V and 5 bases at J; junction bases unmatched: 10. The CDR3 consists of 15 residues. Germline CDR1 MDHEN, CDR2 SYDVKM. CDR3 residues: CASRYTTGAIDTQYF. In DNA form, the CDR3 reads TGTGCCAGCAGATACACGACAGGGGCGATAGATACGCAGTATTTT.

Many counts were recorded for this clonotype. The chain has TRBV7-2 and TRBJ1-2; maybe TRBD1 (6 bases). The CDR3 consists of 15 residues. Per the germline V gene, CDR1 is SGHTA and CDR2 is FQGNSA. V was shortened by 4 bases and J by 4 bases, with 16 bases between the two germline ends. In DNA, the CDR3 is TGTGCCAGCAGCTCCATCCAGGGGTCACGCTATGGCTACACCTTC. This codes for CASSSIQGSRYGYTF.

V is TRBV4-1 and J is TRBJ2-5; 10 bases agree with TRBD2. V lost 0 bases, J lost 0 bases, and 4 bases stayed unmatched. Germline values: CDR1 MGHRA, CDR2 YSYEKL. CDR3 length equals 17 residues. The DNA for the CDR3 is TGCGCCAGCAGCCAAGATGTTCTAGCGGGGGACCAAGAGACCCAGTACTTC. This encodes CASSQDVLAGDQETQYF.

This clonotype was detected a few times. The chain links TRBV12-3 or TRBV12-4 to TRBJ2-7; possibly TRBD2 for D (5 bases). The CDR3 runs to 12 residues. Trimming cost V 10 bases and J 1 base, with 11 bases left between them. The CDR3 nucleotides are TGTGCCATTCCGGACTCTTCCTACGAGCAGTACTTC. Protein sequence: CAIPDSSYEQYF.